This T cell receptor beta chain was recorded in a study of CXCR3-negative and CXCR3-positive naive CD8 T cells. Study-level findings and limits: With respect to TRBV-TRBJ usage, naive CXCR3-negative and CXCR3-positive cells were similar; memory differed.

CDR1 and CDR2 from the germline V gene are SQVTM and ANQGSEA. This CDR3 comprises 13 residues. Carrying UMI labels, the TRB cDNA libraries were prepared through 5' RACE. TCRdb reprocessed the 5' RACE reads and keeps a single row for each CDR3 protein, giving no DNA. The sample includes tens of thousands of distinct CDR3 sequences. A word on this clonotype: Antigen unknown.

The TCR was taken from a human donor in good health. Some clones in this sample may be carry-over from other donors' samples. Material for sequencing was memory CD8+ T cells from blood. The V and J genes are TRBV29-1 and TRBJ1-2; TCRdb designates TRBD1, a call that cannot be tested without DNA. The CDR3 spells CSVDQGGYYGYTF.